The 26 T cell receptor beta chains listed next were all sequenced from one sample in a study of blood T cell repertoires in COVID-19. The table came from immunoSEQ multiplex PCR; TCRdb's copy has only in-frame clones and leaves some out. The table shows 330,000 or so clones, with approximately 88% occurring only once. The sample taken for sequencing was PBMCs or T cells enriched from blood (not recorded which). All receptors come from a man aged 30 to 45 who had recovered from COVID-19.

The CDR3 DNA reads TGTGCCAGCAGCCCACAGACTAGCGGGGGGACCTACGAGCAGTACTTC. It encodes CASSPQTSGGTYEQYF. This chain connects TRBV7-2 to TRBJ2-7; 13 bases map to TRBD2. The CDR3 is made up of 16 amino acids. V was clipped by 5 bases and J by 2 bases; unmatched bases: 6. Looked up from germline, CDR1 is SGHTA and CDR2 is FQGNSA.

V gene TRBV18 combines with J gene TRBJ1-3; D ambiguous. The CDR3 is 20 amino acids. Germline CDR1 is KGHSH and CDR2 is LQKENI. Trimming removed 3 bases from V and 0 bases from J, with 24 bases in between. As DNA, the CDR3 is TGTGCCAGCTCACCCCGGTGGATCGGGAATGGCTTACTCTCTGGAAACACCATATATTTT. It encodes CASSPRWIGNGLLSGNTIYF.

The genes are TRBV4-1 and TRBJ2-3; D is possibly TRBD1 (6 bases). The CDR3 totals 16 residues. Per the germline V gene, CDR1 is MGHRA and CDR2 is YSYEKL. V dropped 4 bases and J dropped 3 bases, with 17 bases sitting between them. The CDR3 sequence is CASSPPGAFRTDTQYF. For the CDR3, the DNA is TGCGCCAGCAGCCCACCAGGGGCCTTTAGGACAGATACGCAGTATTTT.

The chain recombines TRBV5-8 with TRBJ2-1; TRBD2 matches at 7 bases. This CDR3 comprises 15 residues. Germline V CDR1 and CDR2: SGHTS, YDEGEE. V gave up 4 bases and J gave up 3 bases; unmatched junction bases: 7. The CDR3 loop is CASSETSNYYNEQFF. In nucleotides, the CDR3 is TGTGCCAGCAGCGAGACTAGCAACTACTACAATGAGCAGTTCTTC.

DNA for the CDR3: TGTGCCAGCAGCCCGGACGCGGGCCCCTACGAGCAGTACTTC. This codes for CASSPDAGPYEQYF. The rearrangement joins TRBV7-2 to TRBJ2-7; a possible D gene is TRBD2 (5 bases). CDR1 is SGHTA and CDR2 is FQGNSA in the germline V gene. V was clipped by 5 bases and J by 2 bases, with 13 bases between them. The CDR3 loop spans 14 amino acids.

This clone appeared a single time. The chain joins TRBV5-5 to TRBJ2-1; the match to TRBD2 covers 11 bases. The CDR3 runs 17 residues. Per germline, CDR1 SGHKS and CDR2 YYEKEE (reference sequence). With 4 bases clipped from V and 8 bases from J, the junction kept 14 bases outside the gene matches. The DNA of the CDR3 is TGTGCCAGCAGCACAACCATCATACTAGCGGGGGCGGATGAGCAGTTCTTC. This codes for CASSTTIILAGADEQFF.

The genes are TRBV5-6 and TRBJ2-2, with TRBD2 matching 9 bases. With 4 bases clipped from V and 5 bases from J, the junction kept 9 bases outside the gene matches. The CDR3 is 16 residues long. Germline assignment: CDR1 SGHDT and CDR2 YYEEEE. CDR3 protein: CASSKPSGEWTGELFF. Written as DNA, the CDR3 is TGTGCCAGCAGCAAACCTAGCGGGGAATGGACCGGGGAGCTGTTTTTT.

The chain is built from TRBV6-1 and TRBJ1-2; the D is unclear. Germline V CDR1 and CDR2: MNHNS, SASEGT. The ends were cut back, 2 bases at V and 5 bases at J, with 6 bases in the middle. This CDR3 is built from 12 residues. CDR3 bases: TGTGCCAGCAGTGAACAGATGTATGGCTACACCTTC. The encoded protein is CASSEQMYGYTF.

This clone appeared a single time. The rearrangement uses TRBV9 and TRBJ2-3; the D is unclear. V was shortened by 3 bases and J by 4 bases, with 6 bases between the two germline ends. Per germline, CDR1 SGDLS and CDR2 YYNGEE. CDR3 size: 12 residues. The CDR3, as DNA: TGTGCCAGCAGCGCTCTCCCAGATACGCAGTATTTT. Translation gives CASSALPDTQYF.

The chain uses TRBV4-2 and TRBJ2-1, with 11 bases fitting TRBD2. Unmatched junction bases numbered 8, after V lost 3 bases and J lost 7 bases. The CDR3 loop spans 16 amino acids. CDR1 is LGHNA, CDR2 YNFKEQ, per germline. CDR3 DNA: TGTGCCAGCAGCCATGCTACTTCTAGCGGGGGGAATGAGCAGTTCTTC. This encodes CASSHATSSGGNEQFF.

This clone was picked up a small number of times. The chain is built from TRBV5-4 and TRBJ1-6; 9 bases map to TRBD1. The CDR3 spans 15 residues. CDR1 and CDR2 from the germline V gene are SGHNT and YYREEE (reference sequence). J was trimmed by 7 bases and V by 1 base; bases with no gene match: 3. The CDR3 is CASSLSGTGNSPLHF. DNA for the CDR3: TGTGCCAGCAGCTTGTCTGGGACAGGGAATTCACCCCTCCACTTT.

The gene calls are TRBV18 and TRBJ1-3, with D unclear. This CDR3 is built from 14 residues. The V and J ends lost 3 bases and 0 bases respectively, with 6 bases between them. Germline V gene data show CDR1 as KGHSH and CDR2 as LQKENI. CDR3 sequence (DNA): TGTGCCAGCTCACCGGCAGACTCTGGAAACACCATATATTTT. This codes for CASSPADSGNTIYF.

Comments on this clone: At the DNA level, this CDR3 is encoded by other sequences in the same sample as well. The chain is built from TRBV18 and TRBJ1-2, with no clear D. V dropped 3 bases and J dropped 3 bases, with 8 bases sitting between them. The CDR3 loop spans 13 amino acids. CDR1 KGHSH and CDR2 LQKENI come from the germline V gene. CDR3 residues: CASSPRQDYGYTF. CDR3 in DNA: TGTGCCAGCTCACCCCGGCAGGACTATGGCTACACCTTC.

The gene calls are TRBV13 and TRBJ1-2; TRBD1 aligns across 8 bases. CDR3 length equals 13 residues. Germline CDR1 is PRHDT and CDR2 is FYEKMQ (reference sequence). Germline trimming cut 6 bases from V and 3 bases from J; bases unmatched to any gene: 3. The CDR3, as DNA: TGTGCCAGCAGTTCAGGGGGCGACTATGGCTACACCTTC. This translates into CASSSGGDYGYTF.

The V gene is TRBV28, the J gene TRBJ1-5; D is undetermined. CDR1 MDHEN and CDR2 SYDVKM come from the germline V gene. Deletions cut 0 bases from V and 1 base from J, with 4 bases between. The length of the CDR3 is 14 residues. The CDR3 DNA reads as TGTGCCAGCAGTTTATGGGAGAGCAATCAGCCCCAGCATTTT. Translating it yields CASSLWESNQPQHF.

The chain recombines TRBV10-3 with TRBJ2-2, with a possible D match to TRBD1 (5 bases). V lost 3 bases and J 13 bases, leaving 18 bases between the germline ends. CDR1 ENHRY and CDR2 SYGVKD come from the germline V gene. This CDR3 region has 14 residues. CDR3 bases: TGTGCCATCAGTGATACGCAGGGCGCTTTGGGGCTGTTTTTT. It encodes CAISDTQGALGLFF.

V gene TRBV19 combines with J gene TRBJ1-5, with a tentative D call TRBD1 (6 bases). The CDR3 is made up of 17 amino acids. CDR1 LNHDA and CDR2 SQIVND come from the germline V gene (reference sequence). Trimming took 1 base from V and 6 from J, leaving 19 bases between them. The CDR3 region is CASSIVPMGAQGQPQHF. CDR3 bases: TGTGCCAGTAGTATAGTCCCTATGGGGGCCCAGGGTCAGCCCCAGCATTTT.

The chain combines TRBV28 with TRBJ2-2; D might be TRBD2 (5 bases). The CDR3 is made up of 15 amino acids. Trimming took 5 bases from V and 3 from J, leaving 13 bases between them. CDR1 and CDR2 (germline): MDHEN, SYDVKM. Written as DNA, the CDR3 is TGTGCCAGCAGTCCCCCGGACGGGGACACCGGGGAGCTGTTTTTT. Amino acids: CASSPPDGDTGELFF. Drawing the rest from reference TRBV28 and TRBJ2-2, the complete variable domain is DVKVTQSSRYLVKRTGEKVFLECVQDMDHENMFWYRQDPGLGLRLIYFSYDVKMKEKGDIPEGYSVSREKKERFSLILESASTNQTSMYLCASSPPDGDTGELFFGEGSRLTVL.

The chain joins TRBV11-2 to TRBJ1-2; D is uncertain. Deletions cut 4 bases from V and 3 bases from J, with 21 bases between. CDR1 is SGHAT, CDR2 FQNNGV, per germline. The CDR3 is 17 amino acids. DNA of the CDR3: TGTGCCAGCAGCTCCACCTACCGAGGTTCGGTTGACTATGGCTACACCTTC. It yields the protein CASSSTYRGSVDYGYTF.

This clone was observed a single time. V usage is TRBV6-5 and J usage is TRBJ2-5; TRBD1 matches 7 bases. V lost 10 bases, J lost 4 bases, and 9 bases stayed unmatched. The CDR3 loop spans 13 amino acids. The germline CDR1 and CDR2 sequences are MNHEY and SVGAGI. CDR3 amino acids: CATIHRGRETQYF. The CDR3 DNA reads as TGTGCCACAATACACAGGGGCCGAGAGACCCAGTACTTC.

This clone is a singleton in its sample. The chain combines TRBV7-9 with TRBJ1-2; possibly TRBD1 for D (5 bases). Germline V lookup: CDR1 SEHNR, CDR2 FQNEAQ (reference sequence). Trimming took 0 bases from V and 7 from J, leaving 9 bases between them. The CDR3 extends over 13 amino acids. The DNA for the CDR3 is TGTGCCAGCAGCTTAGCAGGGAGGGGTGGCTACACCTTC. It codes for CASSLAGRGGYTF. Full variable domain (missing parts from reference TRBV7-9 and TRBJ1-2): DTGVSQNPRHKITKRGQNVTFRCDPISEHNRLYWYRQTLGQGPEFLTYFQNEAQLEKSRLLSDRFSAERPKGSFSTLEIQRTEQGDSAMYLCASSLAGRGGYTFGSGTRLTVV.

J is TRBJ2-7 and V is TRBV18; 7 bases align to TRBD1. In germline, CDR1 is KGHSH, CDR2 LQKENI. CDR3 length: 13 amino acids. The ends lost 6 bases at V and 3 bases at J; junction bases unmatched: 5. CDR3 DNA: TGTGCCAGCTCCCCCGGGACAGACTACGAGCAGTACTTC. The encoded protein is CASSPGTDYEQYF.

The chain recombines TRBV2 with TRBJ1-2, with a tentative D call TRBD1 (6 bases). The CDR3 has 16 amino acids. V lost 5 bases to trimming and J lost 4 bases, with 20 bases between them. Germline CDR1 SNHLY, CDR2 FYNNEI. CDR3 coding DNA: TGTGCCAGCAGTAGGACCGAACAGGGAATTCCCTATGGCTACACCTTC. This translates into CASSRTEQGIPYGYTF.

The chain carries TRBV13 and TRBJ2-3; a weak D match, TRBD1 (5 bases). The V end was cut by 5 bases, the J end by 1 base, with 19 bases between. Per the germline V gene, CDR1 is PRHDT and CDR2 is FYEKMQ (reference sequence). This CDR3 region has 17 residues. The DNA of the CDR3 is TGTGCCAGCAGCCCCCCTAGTAGGGGTAGGGGCACAGATACGCAGTATTTT. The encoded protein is CASSPPSRGRGTDTQYF.

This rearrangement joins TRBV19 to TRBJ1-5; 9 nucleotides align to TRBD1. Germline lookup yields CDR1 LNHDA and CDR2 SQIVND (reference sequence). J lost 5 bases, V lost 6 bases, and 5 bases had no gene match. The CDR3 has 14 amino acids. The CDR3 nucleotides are TGTGCCAGTAGCCGACAGGGGGGGCATCAGCCCCAGCATTTT. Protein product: CASSRQGGHQPQHF.

The CDR3 bases are TGTGCCAGCAGCTTAGTAGGACAGGAGACCCAGTACTTC. Translating gives CASSLVGQETQYF. The chain uses TRBV7-9 and TRBJ2-5; perhaps TRBD1 as D (6 bases). Looked up from germline, CDR1 is SEHNR and CDR2 is FQNEAQ (reference sequence). V lost 1 base and J lost 5, with 8 bases in between. The length of the CDR3 is 13 residues.